A selection of T cell receptor beta chains follows, all from one sample in a study of T cells expressing NK-cell markers. After re-calling the 5' RACE reads, TCRdb lists one entry per CDR3 protein, DNA absent. The data show about 140,000 distinct CDR3 sequences, and the top ten clones hold roughly 12%. Sequencing input: blood T cells: a sorted CD56 or NKG2C T cell subset, CD4+ or CD8+ T cells, or bulk PBMC T cells (not recorded which). The receptors shown here come from a young man in good health. Both conserved end residues are part of each CDR3. Each record gives: J gene, V gene, CDR3 protein.

J: TRBJ1-5; V: TRBV19; CDR3: CASNMGGGNQPQHF
J: TRBJ2-5; V: TRBV3-1; CDR3: CASSQGEKQGAMAQYF
J: TRBJ2-1; V: TRBV20-1; CDR3: CSAVQSRGTYNEQFF
J: TRBJ1-3; V: TRBV19; CDR3: CASRRDSTSGNTIYF
J: TRBJ1-2; V: TRBV12-3/TRBV12-4; CDR3: CASSPGGASGYTF
J: TRBJ2-3; V: TRBV12-3/TRBV12-4; CDR3: CASSLTSSGDTQYF
J: TRBJ2-1; V: TRBV7-9; CDR3: CASSSTGTLQFF
J: TRBJ2-1; V: TRBV6-1; CDR3: CASGVGLGPNEQFF
J: TRBJ1-3; V: TRBV14; CDR3: CASSQRVGNTIYF
J: TRBJ2-3; V: TRBV7-9; CDR3: CASSSQGRTDTQYF
J: TRBJ2-5; V: TRBV4-3; CDR3: CASSHLLSQRVAEETQYF
J: TRBJ2-1; V: TRBV5-4; CDR3: CASSLPSDYNYNEQFF
J: TRBJ1-1; V: TRBV5-1; CDR3: CASKRDWTGVNTEAFF
J: TRBJ2-5; V: TRBV6-2/TRBV6-3; CDR3: CASSRRTSGRFGETQYF
J: TRBJ2-3; V: TRBV7-6; CDR3: CASTGVGGTGDTQYF
J: TRBJ2-5; V: TRBV18; CDR3: CASSDPGQGQETQYF
J: TRBJ2-7; V: TRBV25-1; CDR3: CASSVGYEQYF
J: TRBJ2-1; V: TRBV10-3; CDR3: CASKATSAENEQFF
J: TRBJ2-2; V: TRBV7-2; CDR3: CASSEQGPGELFF
J: TRBJ1-1; V: TRBV27; CDR3: CASRDQGQLNTEAFF
J: TRBJ2-2; V: TRBV6-1; CDR3: CAQRGNGELFF
J: TRBJ1-5; V: TRBV7-9; CDR3: CASSRTGGPNQPQHF
J: TRBJ1-5; V: TRBV12-3/TRBV12-4; CDR3: CASSSSLREGQPQHF
J: TRBJ2-1; V: TRBV20-1; CDR3: CSAKVLAGGNEQFF
J: TRBJ2-5; V: TRBV20-1; CDR3: CSVEQAGISQETQYF
J: TRBJ2-7; V: TRBV30; CDR3: CAWSVGTASGEQYF
J: TRBJ2-1; V: TRBV5-3; CDR3: CARSLLDMNEQFF
J: TRBJ2-7; V: TRBV20-1; CDR3: CSARETVFDYEQYF
J: TRBJ2-2; V: TRBV5-5; CDR3: CASSLGQATGELFF
J: TRBJ1-6; V: TRBV19; CDR3: CASSVTGVFSPLHF
J: TRBJ2-5; V: TRBV3-1; CDR3: CASSLSGTDQETQYF
J: TRBJ2-1; V: TRBV5-6; CDR3: CASSPGNVHEQFF
J: TRBJ2-3; V: TRBV2; CDR3: CASSGGRTTDTQYF
J: TRBJ2-1; V: TRBV4-1; CDR3: CASSEGLAGSYNEQFF
J: TRBJ2-5; V: TRBV12-3/TRBV12-4; CDR3: CASREREALQETQYF
J: TRBJ2-3; V: TRBV27; CDR3: CASSLSLVGLNTDTQYF
J: TRBJ2-1; V: TRBV4-1; CDR3: CASSPCEQDYYNEQFF
J: TRBJ2-3; V: TRBV4-3; CDR3: CASSQMAGTSTGADTQYF
J: TRBJ2-7; V: TRBV6-2/TRBV6-3; CDR3: CASTLPGRFHEQYF
J: TRBJ2-2; V: TRBV11-2; CDR3: CASSLLRTGTVLRVEELFF
J: TRBJ2-2; V: TRBV6-1; CDR3: CASSRDRGSGELFF
J: TRBJ2-3; V: TRBV12-3/TRBV12-4; CDR3: CASRPPGSSTDTQYF
J: TRBJ1-1; V: TRBV19; CDR3: CASSRPGQLGMNTEAFF
J: TRBJ1-1; V: TRBV5-1; CDR3: CASSLGVAGGTEAFF
J: TRBJ2-1; V: TRBV12-3/TRBV12-4; CDR3: CASSGTVGLAPHNEQFF
J: TRBJ2-7; V: TRBV7-9; CDR3: CASSQTSGNSYEQYF
J: TRBJ2-3; V: TRBV5-1; CDR3: CASSPPGAGTDTQYF
J: TRBJ2-4; V: TRBV19; CDR3: CASSPGILAKNIQYF
J: TRBJ2-5; V: TRBV20-1; CDR3: CSASRDRGQETQYF
J: TRBJ2-7; V: TRBV4-1; CDR3: CASSQESGDCDEQYF
J: TRBJ2-7; V: TRBV4-3; CDR3: CASSQVWQGAYEQYF
J: TRBJ2-7; V: TRBV28; CDR3: CASSAIPTGTYEQYF
J: TRBJ1-5; V: TRBV10-3; CDR3: CAISEGQGDLGNQPQHF